The 20 T cell receptor beta chains below come from one sample, sequenced in a study of blood T cells in healthy people across ages. It was with a sample-barcoded 5' primer and a J-beta primer mix that a second PCR of roughly 6 to 11 cycles was run. TCRdb used MiXCR to reprocess the 5' RACE reads, holding one entry per CDR3 protein. Among 700,000 to 950,000 distinct CDR3 sequences listed, around 46% were seen once. Sequenced sample: blood. These receptors all stem from a woman aged 60-75 years in good health.

This clonotype was seen a few times. The genes are TRBV27 and TRBJ2-5; D possibly corresponds to TRBD1 (5 bases). The DNA end favors TRBJ2-7, so the J call may be wrong. The CDR3 covers 13 residues. Per the germline V gene, CDR1 is MNHEY and CDR2 is SMNVEV (reference sequence). The CDR3 nucleotides read TGTGCCAGCAGTAAACCTCCAGGGTCCGAGCAGTACTTC. Translated: CASSKPPGSEQYF.

This clonotype was counted at least ten times. The genes are TRBV7-2 and TRBJ2-7; 7 nucleotides line up with TRBD2. The CDR3 runs 15 residues. V dropped 5 bases and J dropped 0; count of bases not matched to a gene: 7. CDR1 SGHTA and CDR2 FQGNSA come from the germline V gene. In DNA, the CDR3 is TGTGCCAGCAGCCCACGGGGCGGGGGCTCCTACGAGCAGTACTTC. This encodes CASSPRGGGSYEQYF.

About this clonotype: A read error may be the cause here, since a much bigger clone is one base away. The chain combines TRBV4-3 with TRBJ2-6, with a possible D match to TRBD1 (5 bases). CDR1 and CDR2 from the germline V gene are LGHNA and YSLEER. This CDR3 has 15 residues. CDR3 DNA: TGCGCCAGCAGCCAAGAAGGGGCTGGGGCCGACGTCCTGACTTTC. Its translation: CASSQEGAGADVLTF.

The chain combines TRBV20-1 with TRBJ2-1; D is perhaps TRBD2 (6 bases). The ends were cut back, 5 bases at V and 2 bases at J, with 13 bases in the middle. The CDR3 totals 14 residues. CDR1 is DFQATT and CDR2 is SNEGSKA in the germline V gene (reference sequence). The CDR3 loop is CSAEASEPYNEQFF. The CDR3 DNA is TGCAGTGCTGAGGCTAGCGAGCCCTACAATGAGCAGTTCTTC.

This sequence joins TRBV20-1 and TRBJ2-5; no firm D call. CDR3 length: 12 residues. The germline gives CDR1 DFQATT, CDR2 SNEGSKA (reference sequence). Deletions cut 2 bases from V and 5 bases from J, with 9 bases between. CDR3 amino acids: CSARQVVETQYF. The CDR3 coding sequence is TGCAGTGCTAGACAGGTGGTGGAGACCCAGTACTTC.

The chain joins TRBV28 to TRBJ2-2; no clear D gene. The germline V gene has CDR1 MDHEN and CDR2 SYDVKM. The V gene lost 7 bases and the J gene lost 4 bases, with 13 bases spanning the gap. CDR3 length: 14 residues. The CDR3 nucleotides are TGTGCCAGCATCAACGAGGCTATCACCGGGGAGCTGTTTTTT. Its protein product is CASINEAITGELFF.

This clonotype has just a few counts. This chain uses TRBV14 with TRBJ2-2, with D perhaps matching TRBD2 (6 bases). CDR3 length: 15 amino acids. V was trimmed by 1 base and J by 5 bases, leaving 11 bases between them. Germline assignment: CDR1 SGHDN and CDR2 FVKESK. The CDR3 sequence: CASSQGLARTGELFF. CDR3 in DNA: TGTGCCAGCAGCCAAGGGCTAGCGAGAACCGGGGAGCTGTTTTTT.

Note on this clonotype: Given a much more abundant clone one base away, this may be a read error. V usage is TRBV5-1 and J usage is TRBJ2-5; perhaps TRBD1 as D (6 bases). Germline lookup yields CDR1 SGHRS and CDR2 YFSETQ. The V end lost 9 bases, the J end lost 11 bases, and 26 bases lay between the germline ends. CDR3 length: 14 residues. In nucleotides, the CDR3 is TGCGCCACTGCTGACAGGCTGAATCTTGGGGAGCAGTACTTC. Translated, it gives CATADRLNLGEQYF. Combining the CDR3 with reference TRBV5-1 and TRBJ2-5 gives the whole variable domain KAGVTQTPRYLIKTRGQQVTLSCSPISGHRSVSWYQQTPGQGLQFLFEYFSETQRNKGNFPGRFSGRQFSNSRSEMNVSTLELGDSALYLCATADRLNLGEQYFGPGTRLLVL.

This clonotype has more than one count but fewer than ten. The gene calls are TRBV3-1 and TRBJ2-5; a possible D gene is TRBD2 (6 bases). The CDR3 spans 14 residues. Deletions cut 5 bases from V and 1 base from J, with 11 bases between. Germline assignment: CDR1 LGHDT and CDR2 YNNKEL (reference sequence). Here the CDR3 DNA reads TGTGCCAGCAGCAATATACTAGCCCAAGAGACCCAGTACTTC. The encoded protein is CASSNILAQETQYF.

This rearrangement joins TRBV29-1 to TRBJ2-7; no reliable D call. There are 12 residues in the CDR3. V shed 1 base and J shed 7 bases, with 11 bases lying between them. Germline V gene data show CDR1 as SQVTM and CDR2 as ANQGSEA. In nucleotides, the CDR3 is TGCAGCGTTGAAGTAAACAGCCGGGAGCAGTACTTC. It translates to CSVEVNSREQYF.

This clonotype was detected many times. The chain joins TRBV24-1 to TRBJ2-3, with D tentatively TRBD2 (6 bases). The germline V and J ends were trimmed by 3 bases and 0 bases, with 9 bases remaining between them. There are 15 residues in the CDR3. Germline loops: CDR1 KGHDR, CDR2 SFDVKD. The CDR3 bases are TGTGCCACCAGTGATCCCGGGACTAGCACAGATACGCAGTATTTT. Encoded protein: CATSDPGTSTDTQYF.

V usage is TRBV20-1 and J usage is TRBJ1-1, with D tentatively TRBD1 (6 bases). CDR1 and CDR2 (germline): DFQATT, SNEGSKA (reference sequence). V shed 0 bases and J shed 5 bases, with 16 bases lying between them. The CDR3 length is 15 residues. The CDR3 is CSARDLSGAGTEAFF. Written as DNA, the CDR3 is TGCAGTGCTAGAGATTTATCGGGGGCTGGAACTGAAGCTTTCTTT.

The chain joins TRBV6-1 to TRBJ1-2, with unresolved D. V dropped 2 bases and J dropped 5 bases, with 15 bases sitting between them. Per germline, CDR1 MNHNS and CDR2 SASEGT. The CDR3 is 15 residues long. In DNA form, the CDR3 reads TGTGCCAGCAGTGAACAACAATTTGGGCGGTATGGCTACACCTTC. This gives the protein CASSEQQFGRYGYTF.

The chain is built from TRBV9 and TRBJ1-5, with 7 bases fitting TRBD1. CDR3 size: 17 residues. CDR1 and CDR2 (germline): SGDLS, YYNGEE. J lost 0 bases, V lost 3 bases, and 9 bases had no gene match. CDR3 loop: CASSDTGDPYSNQPQHF. In DNA form, the CDR3 reads TGTGCCAGCAGCGATACAGGGGACCCGTATAGCAATCAGCCCCAGCATTTT.

The chain joins TRBV5-6 to TRBJ1-1; 7 nucleotides line up with TRBD1. V trimming: 0 bases; J trimming: 5 bases; junction bases outside the gene matches: 7. Germline V lookup: CDR1 SGHDT, CDR2 YYEEEE. This CDR3 has 15 residues. The CDR3 DNA reads TGTGCCAGCAGCTTGGTACAGGGACAGCGAACTGAAGCTTTCTTT. This sequence encodes CASSLVQGQRTEAFF.

The sample holds one count of this clonotype. A much larger clone is a single base away; this may be a read error. V usage is TRBV6-5 and J usage is TRBJ2-7; no reliable D call. In germline, CDR1 is MNHEY, CDR2 SVGAGI. The CDR3 extends over 11 amino acids. CDR3 in DNA: TGTGCCAGCAGTTACGGGTACGCGCAGTACTTC. This gives the protein CASSYGYAQYF.

J is TRBJ2-3 and V is TRBV7-2, with 16 bases identical to TRBD2. CDR1 is SGHTA and CDR2 is FQGNSA in the germline V gene. The CDR3 extends over 18 amino acids. The junction had 8 bases not matched to a gene; V was cut back by 5 bases and J by 3 bases. CDR3 nucleotides: TGTGCCAGCAGCAGACAGGGACTAGCGGGGGGGCATACAGATACGCAGTATTTT. Amino acid sequence: CASSRQGLAGGHTDTQYF.

This clonotype has just one count. The chain employs TRBV11-1 and TRBJ2-7; tentative D call: TRBD2 (5 bases). This CDR3 is 14 amino acids long. Per the germline V gene, CDR1 is SGHAT and CDR2 is FQDESV (reference sequence). Trimming left V 4 bases short and J 10 bases short, with 20 bases between. The CDR3 nucleotides are TGTGCCAGCAGCTCAACCGGGAACCAAAAAGCCCAGTACTTC. As protein: CASSSTGNQKAQYF.

The chain joins TRBV7-6 to TRBJ2-1; 12 positions match TRBD2. Germline V lookup: CDR1 SGHVS, CDR2 FNYEAQ. V was clipped by 5 bases and J by 7 bases; unmatched bases: 9. The CDR3 contains 16 residues. The CDR3 is CASSRRLAGVGNEQFF. In nucleotides, the CDR3 is TGTGCCAGCAGCCGAAGACTAGCGGGAGTCGGTAATGAGCAGTTCTTC.

The chain links TRBV2 to TRBJ2-3, with D unclear. CDR1 is SNHLY and CDR2 is FYNNEI in the germline V gene. Trimming shortened V by 7 bases and J by 2 bases, and 7 bases separated the two germline ends. CDR3 length equals 12 residues. The CDR3 loop is CASNGDTDTQYF. The DNA for the CDR3 is TGTGCCAGCAATGGGGACACAGATACGCAGTATTTT.